This T cell receptor beta chain was obtained from a study of spatial heterogeneity in lung cancer (dated by TCRdb to about 2019). Turning to the overall study: Beta-chain transcripts were consistently detected in greater numbers than alpha-chain transcripts, which likely reflects a higher abundance of beta-chain transcripts. In tumor regions, TCR transcript counts showed a strong correlation with a T cell transcriptional module score derived from matched bulk RNA-seq. In the raw uncorrected reads, each unique combination of TCR and UMI appeared more than ten times on average. In non-small cell lung cancer, the study quantitatively compared TCR alpha and beta repertoires across several tumor regions, matched nontumor lung, and blood. TCR repertoire features were related to nonsynonymous mutation counts determined by whole-exome sequencing of tumor tissue. Both alpha and beta chains were TCR-sequenced in 220 or so tumor regions, about 64 matched nontumor lung samples and roughly 54 PBMC samples obtained at surgery. The study at large found these results: Counts of ubiquitous and regional expanded TCRs were found to correlate with counts of ubiquitous and regional nonsynonymous mutations, respectively. The tumor nonsynonymous mutation count correlated with the number of expanded intratumoral alpha and beta TCRs. TCR-seq coverage of tumor T cells was estimated to be only 7% to 7.5% for alpha chains and 13% to 15% for beta chains. Additional single-cell paired TCR alpha and beta sequencing was considered necessary to confirm, at a functional level, the hypothesis that regional TCRs recognize regional mutations.

The meaning of the sample's time point label: sample taken at primary tumor resection. The donors were approximately 70 patients from the lung TRACERx cohort who had early-stage, untreated non-small cell lung cancer. TCR sequencing used whole RNA extracted from tumor and nontumor lung tissue, or from cryopreserved PBMC samples, without cell sorting. Only patients for whom sufficient RNA was available from at least two tumor regions were selected for TCR sequencing. Before being selected, tumor and adjacent nontumor lung specimens were reviewed by a lung pathologist. The CDR3 starts with the cysteine, ends with the phenylalanine, and has 12 residues. Only CDR3 DNA remains: 36 bases, in frame from the first base. The germline V gene (reference sequence) yields LNHDA for CDR1 and SQIVND for CDR2. The V and J ends are trimmed by 3 bases and 4 bases, leaving 7 bases between them. As to this clonotype: Its antigen remains undetermined. The sample holds no much larger clone one base away, and base qualities are not on file.

Preparation of the library involved 5' RACE. These reads were obtained on a NextSeq 500. To allow correction of PCR and sequencing errors, the TCR library protocol tagged every TCR cDNA molecule with a unique molecular identifier. Under the source paper's analysis protocol: Decombinator tools were used for TCR identification, UMI-based error correction and CDR3 extraction. Expanded TCRs were defined as those above a frequency of 2 per 1,000, corresponding to the top 1% of the tumor frequency distribution. Expanded tumor TCRs were classed as regional if statistically deemed absent (corrected P<0.05) from at least one tumor region, otherwise ubiquitous. Renyi diversity was calculated using the R vegan package after each repertoire was subsampled 100 times to 5,000 TCRs. CDR3 similarity networks were built from amino acid triplet string-kernel similarity, with CDR3s being connected when pairwise similarity was above 0.82. TCRdb reprocessing: public reads trimmed at Q25 with fastp, clones called with MiXCR, in-frame beta chains kept. Identical CDR3 protein sequences are pooled into one entry, listed with their most common genes and DNA. The authors' filters were not applied to this entry. The sample table holds about 25,000 distinct CDR3 sequences, of which approximately 10% were seen once. The ten top clones hold roughly 7.4% of the sample.

The receptor's source is a male donor with early-stage non-small cell lung cancer. The material sequenced was lung tumor tissue, taken at surgery. The rearrangement joined TRBV19 to TRBJ2-7, with no D gene named confidently. This receptor carries the CDR3 CASSMSSYEQYF. In nucleotides, the sequence is TGTGCCAGTAGTATGTCCAGTTACGAGCAGTACTTC.